This record covers a single T cell receptor beta chain. The antigen it recognizes is unknown. Base qualities were left out, and no much larger clone turns up one base away. The library was produced with PCR. Sequencing relied on an Illumina HiSeq 2500. To normalize quantification of the TCRbeta repertoire, the TCR libraries were built with molecular barcoding that relied on unique molecular identifiers. The public sequencing data were trimmed at Q25 with fastp and processed into clonotypes with MiXCR by TCRdb, which kept only in-frame beta chains. Entries are consolidated by CDR3 protein sequence, retaining the most common genes and DNA. The sample contains about 420,000 distinct CDR3 sequences, 16% of them found a single time. Jointly, the top ten make up 29% of the sample. V and J lose 7 bases and 1 base, and a span of 14 bases separates them. Its CDR3 holds 15 amino acids, cysteine through phenylalanine. Just CDR3 DNA is preserved here, 45 bases in frame from base 1.

The data were obtained in a study of T-cell reconstitution after alpha-beta-depleted transplantation in children (dated by TCRdb to between 2015 and 2016). With respect to the entire study: Using TCR repertoire profiling, the study followed T-cell immune reconstitution in a quantitative way in children after TCRalphabeta/CD19-depleted allogeneic hematopoietic cell transplantation.

The study at large found these results: The apparently early alphabetaT-cell count recovery about two months after transplant was reportedly dependent on only several hundred rapidly expanded clones derived from non-depleted graft cells. In some patients, the high TCRbeta diversity seen at day 60 was put down to recipient T cells and intrathymic progenitors that had survived conditioning. The frequencies of hyperexpanded clones fell over the following months, and after one year, T-cell counts and TCRbeta diversity were mostly attributed to newly produced T cells.

The treatment or condition label for this specimen denotes: allogeneic hematopoietic cell transplantation with graft depleted of TCRalphabeta T cells and CD19 B cells. Transplant recipients were children who received TCRalphabeta/CD19-depleted allogeneic hematopoietic cell grafts. The material was PBMCs, mostly from graft donor cells, obtained 360 days after TCRalphabeta/CD19-depleted stem cell transplant. The chain is encoded by TRBV12-3 or TRBV12-4 joined to TRBJ2-1; the D segment may tentatively be TRBD1 or TRBD2, each giving 5 matched bases. The sequence came from a boy under three years old who had a stem cell transplant for Wiskott-Aldrich syndrome, so the T cells may come from the graft donor. The encoded CDR3 is CASNSRGMSYNEQFF. The DNA sequence is TGTGCCAGCAATTCCCGGGGCATGTCCTACAATGAGCAGTTCTTC.